This TCR beta chain came from a study of cytomegalovirus exposure and HLA in healthy donors. Findings and limits, study-wide: Associated with cytomegalovirus, according to the listing, were 150 to 200 TCR beta chains. Confirmation was obtained in vitro that three CMV-associated chains are specific for CMV antigens. The classifier, whose performance was assessed in both the original and validation cohorts, reportedly diagnosed cytomegalovirus status with high specificity and sensitivity.

Points on this clone: Its antigen is undetermined.

Some clones are missing from TCRdb's copy, which holds only in-frame ones; the method was immunoSEQ multiplex PCR. This table holds fewer than 200,000 clones, about 90% found once. Donors were drawn from the approximately 120-subject validation cohort, separate from the 666-subject first cohort. The sample was PBMCs. The sequence derives from a young woman in good health and CMV-seropositive.

CDR3 region: CASSYSPGASYEQYF. The CDR3 region has the DNA TGTGCCAGCAGTTACTCTCCCGGAGCGTCCTACGAGCAGTACTTC. The chain couples TRBV6-6 to TRBJ2-7; D is unclear. The CDR3 is 15 amino acids. Germline values: CDR1 MNHNY, CDR2 SVGAGI (reference sequence). The V end lost 0 bases, the J end lost 1 base, and 10 bases lay between the germline ends.